This TCR beta chain was retrieved from a study of blood T cell repertoires in COVID-19. Sequencing was performed with immunoSEQ multiplex PCR; in TCRdb, only in-frame clones are kept and a portion is missing. Of roughly 20,000 clones listed, just over 90% are singletons. This CDR3 is 17 amino acids long. CDR1 and CDR2 from the germline V gene are SGHRS and YFSETQ. Trimming stripped 3 bases from V and 2 bases from J, with 19 bases between. The V call is TRBV5-1, the J call TRBJ2-3; possible D gene TRBD2, 5 bases. Sequenced input: peripheral blood. The sequence came from a woman aged 50 to 60 with active COVID-19. The CDR3 spells CASSSATRLLFTDTQYF. CDR3 in DNA: TGCGCCAGCAGCTCGGCAACCCGACTACTTTTCACAGATACGCAGTATTTT.